This T cell receptor (beta chain) originates from a study of cytomegalovirus exposure and HLA in healthy donors. The wider study: Some 200 million T cells yielded roughly 120 million unique TCR beta sequences in earlier analysis. General study findings and limits: Excluded were some V segments that proved indistinguishable, including TRBV6-2 and TRBV6-3.

Primers: 60 Vbeta forward and 13 Jbeta reverse. Clones were sequenced by immunoSEQ multiplex PCR, and TCRdb holds only the in-frame ones, with some missing. The repertoire holds roughly 140,000 clones, with 80% as singletons. Per germline, CDR1 GTSNPN and CDR2 SVGIG (reference sequence). The CDR3 totals 11 residues. Turning to this clone: No antigen is known for it. The junction departs from the called germline gene at one end, perhaps through a read error.

Sequenced input: PBMCs. The sequence was obtained from a middle-aged man in good health and CMV-seronegative. This chain links TRBV30 with TRBJ2-1; 11 bases match TRBD2. The CDR3 region has the DNA TGTGCCTGGAAGACTAGCGGGGAGCAGCTCTTC. The encoded protein is CAWKTSGEQLF.